This TCR beta chain stems from a study of regulatory dendritic cells for organ transplantation. Study observations and caveats: Resting memory CD8+ T cells held the most alloreactive clonotypes. Mature dendritic cells appeared to drive more memory CD8+ clonal expansion than regulatory ones. Memory T cells were less diverse than naive, with memory CD8+ most oligoclonal.

Deletions cut 4 bases from V and 11 bases from J, with 23 bases between. This CDR3 has 15 residues. Germline CDR1 and CDR2: SGHTA and FQGNSA. The data were produced by immunoSEQ multiplex PCR, yet TCRdb's version contains in-frame clones alone and is incomplete. The table records approximately 35,000 clones, approximately 88% of them present only once. This clone was found once. As yet, its antigen is unknown. CD4+ or CD8+ T cells were sorted as naive CD45RA+ or memory CD45RO+. Sequenced input: naive CD4+ T cells from blood. Stated subset: CD45RA+ naive T cells. This chain uses TRBV7-2 with TRBJ1-1; a possible D gene is TRBD1 (5 bases). The receptor's source is a human donor in good health. The DNA of the CDR3 is TGTGCCAGCAGCTATATGGACGGCGCACTGGGGGGGGCTTTCTTT. Protein sequence: CASSYMDGALGGAFF.